Following are 22 T cell receptor beta chains from one sample sequenced in a study of control samples from healthy donors and cancer patients. Generated by immunoSEQ multiplex PCR, the TCRdb table keeps only in-frame clones and is missing some. The sample has some 48,000 clones; roughly 93% are singletons. Sequencing input: PBMCs. All receptors derive from a woman in her forties or fifties with head and neck cancer.

The V gene is TRBV7-3, the J gene TRBJ2-3; 9 positions match TRBD2. CDR3 length: 14 residues. V shed 6 bases, J shed 2 bases, and the junction held 3 bases outside the gene matches. CDR1 SGHTA and CDR2 FQGTGA come from the germline V gene. CDR3 in DNA: TGTGCCAGCAGTCTAGCGGGATTCACAGATACGCAGTATTTT. Its translation: CASSLAGFTDTQYF.

The V call is TRBV7-9, the J call TRBJ1-1, with D perhaps matching TRBD1 (6 bases). The length of the CDR3 is 15 residues. The V and J ends lost 5 bases and 0 bases respectively, with 13 bases between them. CDR1 and CDR2 (germline): SEHNR, FQNEAQ (reference sequence). The CDR3 DNA reads TGTGCCAGCAGCCCCCGGGGGCAGATGAACACTGAAGCTTTCTTT. This encodes CASSPRGQMNTEAFF.

V is TRBV2 and J is TRBJ2-3; D ambiguous. Looked up from germline, CDR1 is SNHLY and CDR2 is FYNNEI. V lost 4 bases, J lost 1 base, and 6 bases lay in between. The CDR3 consists of 13 residues. The CDR3, as DNA: TGTGCCAGCAGTGTCTTTGGCACAGATACGCAGTATTTT. Protein: CASSVFGTDTQYF.

The chain has TRBV13 and TRBJ2-1, with TRBD2 identical over 10 bases. The CDR3 consists of 17 residues. Unmatched junction bases numbered 14, after V lost 5 bases and J lost 7 bases. Germline V CDR1 and CDR2: PRHDT, FYEKMQ (reference sequence). The CDR3 is CASSKGATSGNGNEQFF. In DNA, the CDR3 is TGTGCCAGCAGCAAGGGGGCCACTAGCGGGAATGGAAATGAGCAGTTCTTC.

The J gene is TRBJ2-2, the V gene TRBV7-8; D gene unclear. The CDR3 runs 14 residues. V lost 7 bases to trimming and J lost 5 bases, with 14 bases between them. Germline CDR1 reads SGHVS; CDR2 reads FQNEAQ. Here the CDR3 DNA reads TGTGCCAGCAACCGAGCTTACGAGACCGGGGAGCTGTTTTTT. This codes for CASNRAYETGELFF.

V usage is TRBV18 and J usage is TRBJ2-7; D unclear. The CDR3 extends over 17 amino acids. The germline V gene encodes CDR1 KGHSH and CDR2 LQKENI. Trimming shortened V by 2 bases and J by 3 bases, and 20 bases separated the two germline ends. CDR3 loop: CASSPVEPEPPNYEQYF. For the CDR3, the DNA is TGTGCCAGCTCACCAGTAGAACCGGAACCTCCTAACTACGAGCAGTACTTC.

This clone was seen a single time. The V gene is TRBV28, the J gene TRBJ2-1, with TRBD2 matching 9 bases. Germline V lookup: CDR1 MDHEN, CDR2 SYDVKM. The V gene end was trimmed by 2 bases and the J gene end by 1 base; junction bases not matched to a gene: 3. There are 16 residues in the CDR3. CDR3: CASSLAGGASYNEQFF. In DNA, the CDR3 is TGTGCCAGCAGTTTAGCGGGAGGGGCATCCTACAATGAGCAGTTCTTC.

This chain joins TRBV7-9 and TRBJ1-1; 7 positions agree with TRBD1. The CDR3 is 14 residues long. Germline values: CDR1 SEHNR, CDR2 FQNEAQ (reference sequence). With V trimmed by 5 bases and J by 3 bases, 6 bases remained unmatched. CDR3 nucleotides: TGTGCCAGCAGCGACCTCACAGGGGACACTGAAGCTTTCTTT. This gives the protein CASSDLTGDTEAFF.

This sequence joins TRBV5-8 and TRBJ1-6; D gene unclear. The CDR3 extends over 14 amino acids. Trimming shortened V by 7 bases and J by 0 bases, and 8 bases separated the two germline ends. Germline CDR1 is SGHTS and CDR2 is YDEGEE. CDR3 in DNA: TGTGCCAGCGACCTCAACTCCTATAATTCACCCCTCCACTTT. Protein sequence: CASDLNSYNSPLHF.

This clone showed up just once. As DNA, the CDR3 is TGTGCCATCAGTGTCCTCCGGGACATAAGTAATGGCTACACCTTC. Encoded protein: CAISVLRDISNGYTF. This rearrangement joins TRBV10-3 to TRBJ1-2; D is possibly TRBD1 (6 bases). The germline V and J ends were trimmed by 4 bases and 6 bases, with 18 bases remaining between them. This CDR3 region has 15 residues. The germline V gene has CDR1 ENHRY and CDR2 SYGVKD.

The CDR3 coding sequence is TGTGCCAGCAGCTCCCGGGGTCTGGGGGACTACGAGCAGTACTTC. Its protein product is CASSSRGLGDYEQYF. This chain joins TRBV7-9 and TRBJ2-7; D possibly matches TRBD1 or TRBD2 (5 bases each). The CDR3 is made up of 15 amino acids. The germline V gene encodes CDR1 SEHNR and CDR2 FQNEAQ (reference sequence). V dropped 4 bases and J dropped 3 bases, with 16 bases sitting between them. The full variable domain, rest sourced from reference TRBV7-9 and TRBJ2-7, is DTGVSQNPRHKITKRGQNVTFRCDPISEHNRLYWYRQTLGQGPEFLTYFQNEAQLEKSRLLSDRFSAERPKGSFSTLEIQRTEQGDSAMYLCASSSRGLGDYEQYFGPGTRLTVT.

V is TRBV10-3 and J is TRBJ1-1; D possibly corresponds to TRBD1 (5 bases). V was cut by 3 bases and J by 8 bases, with 10 bases left in between. The CDR3 has 12 residues. CDR1 is ENHRY, CDR2 SYGVKD, per germline. The CDR3 sequence is CAISDLGTEAFF. The CDR3 DNA reads TGTGCCATCAGTGACCTCGGGACCGAAGCTTTCTTT.

The rearrangement uses TRBV9 and TRBJ1-1, with D hard to call. Germline lookup yields CDR1 SGDLS and CDR2 YYNGEE. The CDR3 extends over 14 amino acids. The V and J ends lost 4 bases and 1 base respectively, with 11 bases between them. CDR3 region: CASSPSSANTEAFF. DNA for the CDR3: TGTGCCAGCAGCCCCAGCTCTGCGAACACTGAAGCTTTCTTT.

V is TRBV6-5 and J is TRBJ1-2, with 7 bases that match TRBD1. This CDR3 contains 13 residues. The V segment lost 5 bases and the J segment 7 bases; nucleotides outside the gene matches: 7. Germline V lookup: CDR1 MNHEY, CDR2 SVGAGI. The CDR3 protein is CASSPQGNSGYTF. In DNA form, the CDR3 reads TGTGCCAGCAGTCCACAGGGGAATAGTGGCTACACCTTC.

The chain uses TRBV7-9 and TRBJ1-5; D remains unclear. Per the germline V gene, CDR1 is SEHNR and CDR2 is FQNEAQ (reference sequence). V was cut by 3 bases and J by 5 bases, with 5 bases left in between. This CDR3 is 12 amino acids long. CDR3 sequence (DNA): TGTGCCAGCAGCTTTGGGTATCAGCCCCAGCATTTT. Its translation is CASSFGYQPQHF.

The rearrangement links TRBV2 to TRBJ1-1; TRBD1 aligns across 9 bases. V shed 6 bases, J shed 3 bases, and the junction held 2 bases outside the gene matches. The CDR3 runs 13 residues. Germline values: CDR1 SNHLY, CDR2 FYNNEI. CDR3 protein: CASRYRGHTEAFF. Written as DNA, the CDR3 is TGTGCCAGCAGGTACAGGGGGCACACTGAAGCTTTCTTT.

The chain uses TRBV5-5 and TRBJ2-3; no clear D gene. The germline CDR1 and CDR2 sequences are SGHKS and YYEKEE (reference sequence). Between the trimmed V and J ends, which lost 6 bases and 5 bases, there was a span of 10 bases. CDR3 size: 12 residues. The CDR3 reads CASTLRRDTQYF. The CDR3 bases are TGTGCCAGCACGCTAAGGAGAGATACGCAGTATTTT. Combining the CDR3 with reference TRBV5-5 and TRBJ2-3 gives the whole variable domain DAGVTQSPTHLIKTRGQQVTLRCSPISGHKSVSWYQQVLGQGPQFIFQYYEKEERGRGNFPDRFSARQFPNYSSELNVNALLLGDSALYLCASTLRRDTQYFGPGTRLTVL.

This chain joins TRBV5-1 and TRBJ1-5; tentatively, D is TRBD1 (5 bases). The V gene's germline CDR1 is SGHRS and CDR2 YFSETQ. Trimming shortened V by 0 bases and J by 0 bases, and 10 bases separated the two germline ends. The CDR3 extends over 16 amino acids. The CDR3 reads CASSLGTGPSNQPQHF. The CDR3 DNA reads TGCGCCAGCAGCTTGGGAACGGGACCTAGCAATCAGCCCCAGCATTTT.

The J gene is TRBJ2-7, the V gene TRBV6-5; TRBD1 matches at 9 bases. This CDR3 is built from 14 residues. Germline assignment: CDR1 MNHEY and CDR2 SVGAGI. The V gene end was trimmed by 6 bases and the J gene end by 2 bases; junction bases not matched to a gene: 5. CDR3 region: CASRDRGFTYEQYF. In DNA, the CDR3 is TGTGCCAGCAGGGACAGGGGCTTTACCTACGAGCAGTACTTC.

This chain uses TRBV6-4 with TRBJ1-3, with D uncertain. This CDR3 is 14 amino acids long. The ends were cut back, 11 bases at V and 0 bases at J, with 14 bases in the middle. Looked up from germline, CDR1 is MRHNA and CDR2 is SNTAGT. CDR3 sequence: CALAVVISGNTIYF. The CDR3 bases are TGTGCCCTCGCCGTAGTGATCTCTGGAAACACCATATATTTT.

The chain joins TRBV5-5 to TRBJ1-3; D remains ambiguous. This CDR3 has 15 residues. Germline CDR1 is SGHKS and CDR2 is YYEKEE (reference sequence). The V end lost 2 bases, the J end lost 0 bases, and 9 bases lay between the germline ends. The CDR3 reads CASSFARSSGNTIYF. CDR3 DNA sequence: TGTGCCAGCAGCTTTGCCAGGAGCTCTGGAAACACCATATATTTT.

Written as DNA, the CDR3 is TGTGCCAGCAGCTTGCGTGGGGCATCTAACTATGGCTACACCTTC. It yields the protein CASSLRGASNYGYTF. V usage is TRBV5-8 and J usage is TRBJ1-2, with a tentative D call TRBD1 (5 bases). Germline CDR1 is SGHTS and CDR2 is YDEGEE. V lost 1 base and J 0 bases, leaving 10 bases between the germline ends. This CDR3 has 15 amino acids. The variable domain in full, with the rest retrieved from reference TRBV5-8 and TRBJ1-2, is EAGVTQSPTHLIKTRGQQATLRCSPISGHTSVYWYQQALGLGLQFLLWYDEGEERNRGNFPPRFSGRQFPNYSSELNVNALELEDSALYLCASSLRGASNYGYTFGSGTRLTVV.